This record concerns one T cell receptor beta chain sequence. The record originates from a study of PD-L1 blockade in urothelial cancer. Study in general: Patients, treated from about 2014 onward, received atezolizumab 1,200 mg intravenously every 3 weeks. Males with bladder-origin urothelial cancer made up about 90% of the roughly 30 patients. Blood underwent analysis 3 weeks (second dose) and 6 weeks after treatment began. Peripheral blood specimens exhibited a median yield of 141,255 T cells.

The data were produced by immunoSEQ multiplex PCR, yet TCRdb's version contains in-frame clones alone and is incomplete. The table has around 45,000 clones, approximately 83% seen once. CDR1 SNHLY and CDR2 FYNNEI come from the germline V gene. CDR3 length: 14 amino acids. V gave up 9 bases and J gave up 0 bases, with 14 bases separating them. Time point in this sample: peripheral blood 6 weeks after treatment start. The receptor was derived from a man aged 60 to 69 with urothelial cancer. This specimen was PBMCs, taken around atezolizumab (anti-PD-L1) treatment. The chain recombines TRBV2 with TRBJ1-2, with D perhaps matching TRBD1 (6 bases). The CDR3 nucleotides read TGTGCCAGTAGTTTGGACAGCGCTAACTATGGCTACACCTTC. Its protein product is CASSLDSANYGYTF.